What follows describes a single TCR beta chain. The data stem from a study of T-cell reconstitution after alpha-beta-depleted transplantation in children. The library targeted TCRbeta and was prepared with unique molecular identifiers. TCRdb reprocessed the PCR reads via MiXCR and lists one record per CDR3 protein. The profile shows approximately 490,000 distinct CDR3 sequences, approximately 12% of them singletons. Germline-derived CDR1 and CDR2 are KGHSH and LQKENI. V lost 2 bases, J lost 3 bases, and 10 bases lay in between. The CDR3 extends over 14 amino acids. The TCR sequence derives from a human donor who donated a stem cell graft to a child with combined immunodeficiency. The sequences come from PBMCs from the stem cell graft donor, collected from the stem cell graft. The chain couples TRBV18 to TRBJ1-1, with D perhaps TRBD1 (5 bases). CDR3: CASSPRLGDTEAFF. DNA for the CDR3: TGTGCCAGCTCACCAAGGTTGGGGGACACTGAAGCTTTCTTT.